This T cell receptor (beta chain) originates from a study of cytomegalovirus exposure and HLA in healthy donors (dated by TCRdb to 2016 to 2017). In the study overall: An earlier analysis of roughly 500 of the donors reported about 280 Gb of sequence data and 117 million unique TCR beta sequences obtained from about 179 million T cells. Roughly five DR-DQ haplotypes were treated as single units for association and clustering because of strong linkage in the cohort. Rather than using new phenotypic data, the later analysis identified candidate immune exposures from TCR beta sequences and from how often those sequences occurred across donors. HLA typing covered class I and class II loci at four-digit resolution. To study patterns of TCR occurrence, a later analysis re-analyzed previously published TCR beta repertoires from 600 to 750 donors and added high-resolution HLA genotyping. Typing coverage varied by locus: roughly 629-630 donors for A, B, C, DRB1 and DQB1; about 520 for DQA1; around 570 for DPA1; approximately 470 for DPB1. To predict cytomegalovirus infection status, the study combined high-throughput TCR immunosequencing, statistical association of individual TCRs with disease status, and machine learning. Alongside the repertoire data, information on donor age, sex, ethnicity and CMV serostatus was compiled. An early release that covered some 640 HLA-typed donors contained around 300 gigabases of sequencing data and approximately 85 million unique TCR sequences. The study aimed to test whether cataloging public T cell receptors could reveal signatures of past pathogen exposure. On average, around 240,000 unique TCR beta nucleotide sequences were sequenced per donor among several hundred genotyped donors of the cohort, with about 19% of those sequences being non-productive. An earlier analysis of roughly 580 of the donors used high-throughput TCR beta sequencing to judge whether each TCR beta V gene segment behaved as functional or pseudogenic. Of the roughly 430 genotyped donors, approximately 82% fell in the genetic ancestry cluster associated with self-reported Caucasian donors. The study used immunosequencing to profile the T cell repertoires of 670 or so subjects and linked those repertoires to cytomegalovirus serostatus. In a later genetic analysis, genome-wide SNP genotypes for about three fifths of the roughly 670 donors were used, and that subset was treated as a discovery cohort. All discovery cohort repertoires had been generated using a single sequencing platform. A separate validation cohort of roughly 130 different subjects was used in addition to the approximately 670-subject first cohort.

The CDR3 numbers 14 residues from cysteine through phenylalanine. Left in the record is the CDR3 DNA by itself, 42 bases read in frame from the first base. CDR1 and CDR2, looked up from the germline V gene (reference sequence), are SEHNR and FQNEAQ. Trimmed from V: 3 bases; trimmed from J: 7 bases; junction bases lacking a gene match: 5. The paper's findings and limits, for the study overall: A later analysis found that TCR association rates varied across HLA loci, with DRB1 alleles showing the most associated TCRs and HLA-C alleles the fewest. Cytomegalovirus status was reported to be diagnosed by the classifier with high specificity and sensitivity in both the original and validation cohorts. In vitro tests confirmed that a few of the cytomegalovirus-associated TCR beta chains recognize cytomegalovirus antigens. When HLA alleles, especially DR and DQ, strongly co-occurred, TCR associations were difficult to assign to individual alleles. In a later genetic analysis, a missense DCLRE1C variant was associated with V-gene and J-gene trimming of TCR beta chains, and the association was replicated in an independent cohort. A later analysis reported that several top co-occurrence clusters appeared linked to parvovirus B19, influenza, CMV and Epstein-Barr virus. The presence/absence analyses assumed that sequencing depth was roughly uniform across donors, and that assumption may not be true. Some IMGT-functional V segments, including TRBV6-2 and TRBV6-3, could not be told apart with the 87-base-pair reads, so those segments were excluded. Correlated functional status among segregating V segments might reflect linkage disequilibrium, but an unknown experimental factor could not be ruled out. In a later analysis, HLA-associated TCR beta chains were found to be more clonally expanded and to have lower generation probabilities than equally common non-associated chains. The only immune exposure information available for the cohort was CMV serostatus. According to the authors, the approach could potentially be generalized to other disease states and immunological phenotypes. A later analysis found that most CMV-associated TCR beta chains appeared HLA-restricted, with HLA associations seemingly driven largely by CMV exposure. A cluster of highly shared sequence variants was judged likely to be a technical artifact of the sequencing pipeline. Because some donors lacked HLA typing at each locus, the association tests relied only on the typed subset. In an earlier analysis of approximately 590 of the donors, most TCR beta V segments were observed in productive rearrangements about 90% or about 30% of the time, broadly matching IMGT annotations. At a false discovery rate of 0.05, a later analysis linked 16,951 TCR beta sequences to specific HLA alleles. Across donors, most TCR sequences were observed very rarely, whereas some public TCRs were present in many individuals. A further reported finding was that TCR beta sequences accurately predicted the HLA-A and HLA-B alleles for most subjects in the first cohort. The earlier analysis of some 560 of the donors excluded roughly 17 rarely observed V segments, including chromosome 9 orphons, because counts were too low. The study listed 164 TCR beta chains as associated with cytomegalovirus. Only TCR beta chains were sequenced in this cohort, and the absence of alpha or paired-chain data limited detectable features. A later genetic analysis reported fewer N-insertions in productive TCRs among donors in an Asian-associated ancestry cluster than the roughly 670-donor mean.

The library was built by means of the immunoSEQ multiplex PCR assay. The multiplex PCR relied on a mix of 60 forward primers for TCR Vbeta segments and 13 reverse primers for TCR Jbeta segments. Amplification of the CDR3 region of rearranged TCR beta genes was performed with a multiplex PCR assay on genomic DNA. Amplified TCR beta libraries were sequenced as 87-base-pair reads on the Illumina HiSeq System. In the original analysis: In a later analysis, tens of millions of unique TCR beta chains were counted across the 650 to 750 repertoires, and roughly 9.9 million of these chains were shared by at least two donors. Raw reads were error-corrected and collapsed into unique sequences with a nearest-neighbor algorithm that merged closely related sequences to remove PCR and sequencing errors. To assign V, D and J gene segments, CDR3 sequences were aligned to IMGT reference sequences. Each retained sequence needed at least a six-nucleotide match to both a V gene segment and a J gene segment. A rearrangement counted as productive if the CDR3 had no stop codons and remained in frame with V and J, and every other rearrangement counted as non-productive. Following IMGT convention, CDR3 was defined as the stretch from the second conserved V-encoded cysteine to the conserved J-encoded phenylalanine. In an earlier analysis of roughly 580 of the donors, sequences lacking an unambiguous match to a single V gene segment were excluded. In an earlier analysis of roughly 600 of the donors, a V segment was called functional when productive rearrangements were above 56.7%, and segregating when the standard deviation between donors exceeded 5%. A statistical classification framework was built for diagnosing cytomegalovirus status from the catalog of TCR beta chain sequences. V and J gene assignment, in a later analysis, came from comparing TCR nucleotide sequences with IMGT/GENE-DB human TR gene sequences. In a later analysis, CDR3 sequences and most-parsimonious VDJ recombination scenarios were assigned using the TCRdist pipeline. In a later analysis, each TCR beta chain was defined by its CDR3 amino acid sequence together with its V-gene family, and reads without a unique V-gene family were excluded. In a later analysis, 500 to 650 highly shared, low-generation-probability nucleotide sequences were removed to address suspected cross-contamination and a sequencing artifact. A later analysis calculated a clonal expansion index for each public chain from normalized within-repertoire ranks of inferred template counts. In a later analysis, generation probabilities were computed using a VDJ recombination model fitted to out-of-frame rearrangements, and the results were checked against IGoR. A later analysis scored TCR-TCR, TCR-HLA and TCR-CMV co-occurrence with hypergeometric tests, applying a repertoire-size bias correction to TCR pairs. To estimate false discovery rates, a later analysis permuted the HLA or CMV assignments 20 times. A later analysis grouped co-occurring TCRs with DBSCAN, adding TCRdist sequence similarity when clustering within HLA-allele-positive subsets. For co-occurrence clustering, repertoires with fewer than 30,000 or more than 120,000 public chains were excluded, along with roughly 5 repertoires with anomalous nucleotide sharing. TCRdb stores this immuneACCESS table with in-frame sequences only. Part of the clones is absent; in the studies checked, under half of the shortfall reflects unresolved V genes, and no reason is known for the rest. V and J calls and clone size are those listed in that table; D and trimming were worked out from the DNA. Here the sample has 130,000 to 150,000 clones; approximately 80% occur a single time. 2.5% to 3% of the sample belongs to the ten largest clones.

In total, approximately 690 healthy bone marrow donors made up the cohort. At the time of sampling, every cohort member was nominally healthy, though immune exposures that went unrecorded were likely present. The donor was CMV seronegative and belonged to the group of 352 seronegative cohort members. Each donor provided a peripheral blood sample, and peripheral blood mononuclear cells were used for TCR beta sequencing. The Qiagen DNeasy Blood Extraction Kit was used to extract genomic DNA from the blood cell samples. This clone was seen only a few times. Its antigen remains unidentified. Base-call qualities are not available, and no considerably larger clone is one nucleotide away.

This sequence originates from a female donor in good health and CMV-seronegative. The chain joins TRBV7-9 to TRBJ1-3; TRBD1 matches 8 bases in the middle. Material: PBMCs. The nucleotide sequence reads as follows: TGTGCCAGCAGCTTTCTGGACAGGGACAACACCATATATTTT. Its protein is CASSFLDRDNTIYF.